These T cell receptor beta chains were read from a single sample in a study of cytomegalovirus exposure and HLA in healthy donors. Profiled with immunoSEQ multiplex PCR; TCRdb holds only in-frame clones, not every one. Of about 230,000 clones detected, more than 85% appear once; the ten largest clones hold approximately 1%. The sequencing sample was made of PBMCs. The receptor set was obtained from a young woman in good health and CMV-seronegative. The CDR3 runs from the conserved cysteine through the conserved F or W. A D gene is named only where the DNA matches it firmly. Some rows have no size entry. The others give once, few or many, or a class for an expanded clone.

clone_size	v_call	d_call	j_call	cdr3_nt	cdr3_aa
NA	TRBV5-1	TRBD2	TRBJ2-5	TGCGCCAGCAGCGCGGGGGTGCAGGAGACCCAGTACTTC	CASSAGVQETQYF
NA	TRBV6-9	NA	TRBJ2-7	TGTGCCAGCAGTTATGGGGGGCTGGGGGGGTACGAGCAGTACTTC	CASSYGGLGGYEQYF
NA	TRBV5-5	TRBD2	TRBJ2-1	TGTGCCAGCAGCCGTAGCGGGAGATCCTACAATGAGCAGTTCTTC	CASSRSGRSYNEQFF
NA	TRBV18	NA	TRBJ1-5	TGTGCCAGCTCACCACTTGGGGCTAGCAATCAGCCCCAGCATTTT	CASSPLGASNQPQHF
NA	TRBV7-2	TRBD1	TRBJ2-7	TGTGCCAGCAGCGAACAGGGGACCTCCTACGAGCAGTACTTC	CASSEQGTSYEQYF
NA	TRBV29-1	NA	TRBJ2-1	TGCAGCGTTGACCGGGACTACAATGAGCAGTTCTTC	CSVDRDYNEQFF
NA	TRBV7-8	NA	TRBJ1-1	TGTGCCAGCCGCTATAGACACAACACTGAAGCTTTCTTT	CASRYRHNTEAFF
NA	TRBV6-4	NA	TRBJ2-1	TGTGCCAGCAGTGACCGGGACAACAATGAGCAGTTCTTC	CASSDRDNNEQFF
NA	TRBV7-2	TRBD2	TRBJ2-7	TGTGCCAGCAGCACTGGACTAGCGGGGGGGTACGAGCAGTACTTC	CASSTGLAGGYEQYF
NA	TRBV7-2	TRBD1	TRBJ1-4	TGTGCCAGCAGCCCGGTCGGACAGGGCCTAATGAGGCAACTGTTTTTT	CASSPVGQGLMRQLFF
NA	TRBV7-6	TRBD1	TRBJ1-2	TGTGCCAGCAGCTTACAGGGGGCTCGTGGCTACACCTTC	CASSLQGARGYTF
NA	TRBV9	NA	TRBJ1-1	TGTGCCAGCAGCGTAGATCCACAGGGTACCACTGAAGCTTTCTTT	CASSVDPQGTTEAFF
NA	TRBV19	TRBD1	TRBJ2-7	TGTGCCAGTAGTCGAAACAGGGGGGACTACGAGCAGTACTTC	CASSRNRGDYEQYF
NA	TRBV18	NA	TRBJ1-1	TGTGCCAGCTCACCGGCGGCAGGGGTGACTGAAGCTTTCTTT	CASSPAAGVTEAFF
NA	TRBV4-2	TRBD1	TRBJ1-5	TGTGCCAGCAGCCGGGGCGGGGACAGGCTAAATCAGCCCCAGCATTTT	CASSRGGDRLNQPQHF
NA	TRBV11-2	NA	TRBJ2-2	TGTGCCAGCAGCTCCAGTACCGGGGAGCTGTTTTTT	CASSSSTGELFF
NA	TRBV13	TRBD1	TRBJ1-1	TGTGCCAGCAGTACAGGGGGTCGGAACACTGAAGCTTTCTTT	CASSTGGRNTEAFF
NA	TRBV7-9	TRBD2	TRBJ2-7	TGTGCCAGCAGCTTAGTAGACGGGAGCGGGGTTAACGAGCAGTACTTC	CASSLVDGSGVNEQYF
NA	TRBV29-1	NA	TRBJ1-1	TGCAGCGTTGAACGACAGGTCCCGGCTGAAGCTTTCTTT	CSVERQVPAEAFF
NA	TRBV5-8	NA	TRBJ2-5	TGTGCCAGCAGCTTGTTCTTGGGGCCCCAAGAGACCCAGTACTTC	CASSLFLGPQETQYF
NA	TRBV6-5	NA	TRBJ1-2	TGTGCCAGCGGGTTGGGCGGGGGGTCCTATGGCTACACCTTC	CASGLGGGSYGYTF
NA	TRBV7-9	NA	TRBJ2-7	TGTGCCAGCAGCTTCTCGGGTTTCGACGAGCAGTACTTC	CASSFSGFDEQYF
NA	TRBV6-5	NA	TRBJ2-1	TGTGCCAGCAGTTACTCGTTTAACAATGAGCAGTTCTTC	CASSYSFNNEQFF
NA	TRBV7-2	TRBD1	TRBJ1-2	TGTGCCAGCAGCTTAGCGGGGGACAGGGCTAACTATGGCTACACCTTC	CASSLAGDRANYGYTF
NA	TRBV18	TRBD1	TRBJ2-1	TGTGCCAGCTCACCGCTCGTGGGACAGGACTACAATGAGCAGTTCTTC	CASSPLVGQDYNEQFF
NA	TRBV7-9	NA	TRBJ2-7	TGTGCCAGCAGCCACGCCTACGGGGCGGGAAAGCAGTACTTC	CASSHAYGAGKQYF
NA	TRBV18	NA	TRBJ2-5	TGTGCCAGCTCACCTCCCGGGACTGTGGGGGAGACCCAGTACTTC	CASSPPGTVGETQYF
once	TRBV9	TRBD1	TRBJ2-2	TGTGCCAGCAGCGTAGCGGGACAGTATACCGGGGAGCTGTTTTTT	CASSVAGQYTGELFF
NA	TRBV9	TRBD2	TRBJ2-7	TGTGCCAGCAGCACAACTAGCGGAAGCTCCTACGAGCAGTACTTC	CASSTTSGSSYEQYF
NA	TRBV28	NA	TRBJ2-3	TGTGCCACCAAACTGACAGGCCTTAGCGGGCGGGCAGATACGCAGTATTTT	CATKLTGLSGRADTQYF